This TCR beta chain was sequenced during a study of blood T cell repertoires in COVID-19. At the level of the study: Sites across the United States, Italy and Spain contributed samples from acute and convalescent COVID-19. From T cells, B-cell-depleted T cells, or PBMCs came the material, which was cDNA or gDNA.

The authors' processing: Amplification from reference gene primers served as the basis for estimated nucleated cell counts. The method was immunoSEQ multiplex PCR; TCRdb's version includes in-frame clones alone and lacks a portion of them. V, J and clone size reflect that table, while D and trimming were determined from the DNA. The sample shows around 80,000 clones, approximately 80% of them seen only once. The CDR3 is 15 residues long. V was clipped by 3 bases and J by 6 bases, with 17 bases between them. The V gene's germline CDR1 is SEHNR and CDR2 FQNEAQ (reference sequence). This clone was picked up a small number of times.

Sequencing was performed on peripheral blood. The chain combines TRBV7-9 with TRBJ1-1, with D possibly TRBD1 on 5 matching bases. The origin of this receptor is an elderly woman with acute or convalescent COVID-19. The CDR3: CASSFTSHWTSEAFF. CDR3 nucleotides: TGTGCCAGCAGCTTTACCAGCCACTGGACATCTGAAGCTTTCTTT. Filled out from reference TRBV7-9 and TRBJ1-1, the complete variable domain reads DTGVSQNPRHKITKRGQNVTFRCDPISEHNRLYWYRQTLGQGPEFLTYFQNEAQLEKSRLLSDRFSAERPKGSFSTLEIQRTEQGDSAMYLCASSFTSHWTSEAFFGQGTRLTVV.